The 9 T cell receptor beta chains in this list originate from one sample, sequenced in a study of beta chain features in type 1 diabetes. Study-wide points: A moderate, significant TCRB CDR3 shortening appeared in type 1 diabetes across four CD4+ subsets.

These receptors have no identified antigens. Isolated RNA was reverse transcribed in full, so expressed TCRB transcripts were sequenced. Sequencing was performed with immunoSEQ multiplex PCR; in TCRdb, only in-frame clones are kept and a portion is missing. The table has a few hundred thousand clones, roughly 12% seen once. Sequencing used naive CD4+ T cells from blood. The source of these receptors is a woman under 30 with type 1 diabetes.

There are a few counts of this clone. For the CDR3, the DNA is TGTGCCAGCAGCACTAGCGGGGGTACTCGGGGAGATACGCAGTATTTT. This codes for CASSTSGGTRGDTQYF. The chain has TRBV9 and TRBJ2-3; the match to TRBD2 covers 11 bases. Germline V gene lookup returns CDR1 SGDLS and CDR2 YYNGEE. The V segment lost 4 bases and the J segment 5 bases; nucleotides outside the gene matches: 9. The CDR3 consists of 16 residues.

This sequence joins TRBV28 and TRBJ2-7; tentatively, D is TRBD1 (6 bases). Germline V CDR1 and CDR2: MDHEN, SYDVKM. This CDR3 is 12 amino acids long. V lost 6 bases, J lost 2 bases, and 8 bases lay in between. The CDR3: CASRQGAYEQYF. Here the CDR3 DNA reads TGTGCCAGCAGACAGGGCGCCTACGAGCAGTACTTC.

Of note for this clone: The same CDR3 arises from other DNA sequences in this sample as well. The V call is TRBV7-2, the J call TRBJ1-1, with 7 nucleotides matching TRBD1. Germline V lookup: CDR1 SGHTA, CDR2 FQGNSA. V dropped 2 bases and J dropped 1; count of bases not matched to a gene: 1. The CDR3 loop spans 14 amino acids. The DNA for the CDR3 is TGTGCCAGCAGCTTAACAGGGGAGAACACTGAAGCTTTCTTT. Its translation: CASSLTGENTEAFF.

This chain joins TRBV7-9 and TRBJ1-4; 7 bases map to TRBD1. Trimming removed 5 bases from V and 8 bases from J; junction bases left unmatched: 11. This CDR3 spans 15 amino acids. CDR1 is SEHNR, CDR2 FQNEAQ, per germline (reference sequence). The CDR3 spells CASSLGGTALEKLFF. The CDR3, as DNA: TGTGCCAGCAGCCTTGGCGGGACAGCCCTCGAAAAACTGTTTTTT.

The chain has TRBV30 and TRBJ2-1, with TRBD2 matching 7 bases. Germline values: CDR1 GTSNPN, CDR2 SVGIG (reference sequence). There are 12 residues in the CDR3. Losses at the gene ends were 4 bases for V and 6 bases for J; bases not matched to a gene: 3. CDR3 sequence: CAWTGGGNEQFF. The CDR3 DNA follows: TGTGCCTGGACCGGCGGGGGCAATGAGCAGTTCTTC.

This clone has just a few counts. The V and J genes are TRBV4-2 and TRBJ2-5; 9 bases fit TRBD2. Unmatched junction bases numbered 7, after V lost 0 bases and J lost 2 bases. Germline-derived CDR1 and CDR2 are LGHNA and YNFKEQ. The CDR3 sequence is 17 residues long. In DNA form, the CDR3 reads TGTGCCAGCAGCCAAGAAAGCGGACTAGCGCGGCAAGAGACCCAGTACTTC. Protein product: CASSQESGLARQETQYF.

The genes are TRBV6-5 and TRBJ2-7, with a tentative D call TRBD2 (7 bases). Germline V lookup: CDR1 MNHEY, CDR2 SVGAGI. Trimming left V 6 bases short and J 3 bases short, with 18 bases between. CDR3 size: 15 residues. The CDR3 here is CASRRRGAQVYEQYF. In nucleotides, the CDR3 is TGTGCCAGCAGAAGACGGGGGGCGCAGGTCTACGAGCAGTACTTC.

As DNA, the CDR3 is TGCGCCAGCAGCCAGGCTATGGGGGCGGACGAGCAGTACTTC. It encodes CASSQAMGADEQYF. The chain combines TRBV4-3 with TRBJ2-5; possible D gene TRBD1, 6 bases. Near its end, the DNA agrees better with TRBJ2-7, so the J call may be wrong. The germline gives CDR1 LGHNA, CDR2 YSLEER. CDR3 length: 14 residues.

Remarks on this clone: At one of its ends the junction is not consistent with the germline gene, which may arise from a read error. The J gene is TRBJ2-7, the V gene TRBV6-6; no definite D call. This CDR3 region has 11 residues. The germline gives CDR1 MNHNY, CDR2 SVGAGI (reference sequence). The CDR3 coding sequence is TGTGCCAGCAGTTACTCCGACGAGCAGTACTTC. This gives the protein CASSYSDEQYF.